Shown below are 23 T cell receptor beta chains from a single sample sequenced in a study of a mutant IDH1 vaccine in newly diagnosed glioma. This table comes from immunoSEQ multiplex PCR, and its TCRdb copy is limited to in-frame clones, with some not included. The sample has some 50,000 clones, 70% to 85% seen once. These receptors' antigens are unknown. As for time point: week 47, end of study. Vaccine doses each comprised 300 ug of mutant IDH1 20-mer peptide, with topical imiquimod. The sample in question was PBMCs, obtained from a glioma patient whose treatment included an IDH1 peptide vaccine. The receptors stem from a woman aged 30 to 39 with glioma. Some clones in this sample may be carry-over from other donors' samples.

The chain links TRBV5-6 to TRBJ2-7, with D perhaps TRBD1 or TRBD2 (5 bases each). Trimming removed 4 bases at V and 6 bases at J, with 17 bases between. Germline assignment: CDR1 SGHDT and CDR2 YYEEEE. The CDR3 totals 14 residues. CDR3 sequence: CASSPGRQGSEQYF. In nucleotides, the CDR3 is TGTGCCAGCAGCCCGGGACGCCAGGGTAGCGAGCAGTACTTC.

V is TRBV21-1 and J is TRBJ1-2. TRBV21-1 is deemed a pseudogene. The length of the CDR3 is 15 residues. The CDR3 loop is CASSPGGDPNYGYTF. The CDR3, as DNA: TGTGCCAGCAGCCCCGGGGGGGATCCCAACTATGGCTACACCTTC.

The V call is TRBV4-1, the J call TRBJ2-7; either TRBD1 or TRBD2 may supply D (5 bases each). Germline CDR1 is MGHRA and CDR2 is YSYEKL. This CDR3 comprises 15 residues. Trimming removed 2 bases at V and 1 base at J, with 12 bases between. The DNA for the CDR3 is TGCGCCAGCAGCCAAACTAGGGGTAAATCCTACGAGCAGTACTTC. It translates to CASSQTRGKSYEQYF.

The CDR3 bases are TGTGCCAGCAGCTCCGGCTCGGCGTGGAGCTACACCTTC. Encoded protein: CASSSGSAWSYTF. The chain joins TRBV5-8 to TRBJ1-2; D call uncertain. V lost 3 bases to trimming and J lost 9 bases, with 15 bases between them. Germline loops: CDR1 SGHTS, CDR2 YDEGEE. The CDR3 consists of 13 residues.

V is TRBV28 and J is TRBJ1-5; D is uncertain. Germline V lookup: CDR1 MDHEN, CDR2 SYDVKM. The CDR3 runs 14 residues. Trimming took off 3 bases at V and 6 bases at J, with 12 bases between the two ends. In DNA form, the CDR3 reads TGTGCCAGCAGTTTCCCCAAGCTCGGTCAGCCCCAGCATTTT. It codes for CASSFPKLGQPQHF.

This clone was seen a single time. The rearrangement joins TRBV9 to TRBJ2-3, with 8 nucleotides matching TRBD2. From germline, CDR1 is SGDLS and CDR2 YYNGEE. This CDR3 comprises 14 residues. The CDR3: CATASGSTADTQYF. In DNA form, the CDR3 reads TGTGCGACGGCGAGCGGGAGTACGGCAGATACGCAGTATTTT.

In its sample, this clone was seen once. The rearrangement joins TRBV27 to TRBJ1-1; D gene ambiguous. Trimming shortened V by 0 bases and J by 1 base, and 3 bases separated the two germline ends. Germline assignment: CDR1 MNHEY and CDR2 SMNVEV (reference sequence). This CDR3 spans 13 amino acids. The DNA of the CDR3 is TGTGCCAGCAGTTTATCCCGGAACACTGAAGCTTTCTTT. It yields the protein CASSLSRNTEAFF.

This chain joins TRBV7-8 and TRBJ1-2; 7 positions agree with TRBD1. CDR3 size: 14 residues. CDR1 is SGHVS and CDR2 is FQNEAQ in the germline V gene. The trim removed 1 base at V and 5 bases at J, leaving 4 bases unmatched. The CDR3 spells CASSLGGTAYGYTF. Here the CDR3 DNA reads TGTGCCAGCAGCTTAGGAGGGACAGCTTATGGCTACACCTTC. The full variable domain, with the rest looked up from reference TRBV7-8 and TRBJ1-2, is GAGVSQSPRYKVAKRGQDVALRCDPISGHVSLFWYQQALGQGPEFLTYFQNEAQLDKSGLPSDRFFAERPEGSVSTLKIQRTQQEDSAVYLCASSLGGTAYGYTFGSGTRLTVV.

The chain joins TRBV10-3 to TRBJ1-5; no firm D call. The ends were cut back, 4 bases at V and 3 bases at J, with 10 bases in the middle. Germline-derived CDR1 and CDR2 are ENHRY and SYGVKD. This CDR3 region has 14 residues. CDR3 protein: CAISGVGPNQPQHF. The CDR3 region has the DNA TGTGCCATCAGTGGGGTAGGGCCCAATCAGCCCCAGCATTTT.

In DNA form, the CDR3 reads TGTGCCAGCAGCTCTGGGACTCCGATTGAGCAGTTCTTC. This sequence encodes CASSSGTPIEQFF. The chain employs TRBV7-9 and TRBJ2-1, with D tentatively TRBD2 (6 bases). CDR3 length: 13 residues. V was cut by 4 bases and J by 9 bases, with 13 bases left in between. The germline V gene encodes CDR1 SEHNR and CDR2 FQNEAQ (reference sequence).

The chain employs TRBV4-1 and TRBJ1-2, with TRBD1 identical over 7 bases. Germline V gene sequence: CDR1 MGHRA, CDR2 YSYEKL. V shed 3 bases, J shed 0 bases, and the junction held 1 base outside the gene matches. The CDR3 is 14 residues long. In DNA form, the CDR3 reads TGCGCCAGCAGCCAGACAGGGACTAACTATGGCTACACCTTC. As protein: CASSQTGTNYGYTF.

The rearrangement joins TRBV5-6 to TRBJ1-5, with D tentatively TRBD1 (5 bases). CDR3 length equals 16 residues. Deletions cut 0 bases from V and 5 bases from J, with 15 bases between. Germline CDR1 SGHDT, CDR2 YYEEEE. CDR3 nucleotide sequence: TGTGCCAGCAGCTTGGGAACCCCCGGGGCCTATCAGCCCCAGCATTTT. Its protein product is CASSLGTPGAYQPQHF.

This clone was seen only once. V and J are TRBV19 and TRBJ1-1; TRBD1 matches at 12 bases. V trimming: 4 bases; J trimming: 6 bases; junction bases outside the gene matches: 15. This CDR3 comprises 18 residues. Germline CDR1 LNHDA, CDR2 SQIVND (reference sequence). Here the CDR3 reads CASSTGTGGRGWRSEAFF. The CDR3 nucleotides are TGTGCCAGTAGTACGGGGACAGGGGGCAGGGGGTGGAGGTCTGAAGCTTTCTTT.

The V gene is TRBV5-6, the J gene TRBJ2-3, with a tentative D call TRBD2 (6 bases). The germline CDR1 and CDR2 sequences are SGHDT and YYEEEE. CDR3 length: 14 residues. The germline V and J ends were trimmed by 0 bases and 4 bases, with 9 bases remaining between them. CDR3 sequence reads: CASSLGGRSDTQYF. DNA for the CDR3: TGTGCCAGCAGCTTGGGGGGGAGGTCAGATACGCAGTATTTT.

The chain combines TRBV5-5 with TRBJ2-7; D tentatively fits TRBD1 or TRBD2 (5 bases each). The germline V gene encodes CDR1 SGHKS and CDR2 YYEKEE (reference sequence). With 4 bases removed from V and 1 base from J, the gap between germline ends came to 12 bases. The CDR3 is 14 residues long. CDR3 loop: CASSPGRLSYEQYF. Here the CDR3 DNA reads TGTGCCAGCAGCCCGGGACGCCTATCCTACGAGCAGTACTTC.

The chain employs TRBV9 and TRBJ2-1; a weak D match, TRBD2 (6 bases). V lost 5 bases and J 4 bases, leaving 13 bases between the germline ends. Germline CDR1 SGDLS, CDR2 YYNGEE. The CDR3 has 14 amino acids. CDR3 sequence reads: CASRGSGPYNEQFF. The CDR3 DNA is TGTGCCAGCAGGGGGAGCGGGCCATACAATGAGCAGTTCTTC.

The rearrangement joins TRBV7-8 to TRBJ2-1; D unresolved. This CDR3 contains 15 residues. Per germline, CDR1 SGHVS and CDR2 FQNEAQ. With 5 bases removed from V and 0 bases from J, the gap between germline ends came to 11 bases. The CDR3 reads CASSPDLSSYNEQFF. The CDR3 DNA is TGTGCCAGCAGCCCGGACCTTAGCTCCTACAATGAGCAGTTCTTC.

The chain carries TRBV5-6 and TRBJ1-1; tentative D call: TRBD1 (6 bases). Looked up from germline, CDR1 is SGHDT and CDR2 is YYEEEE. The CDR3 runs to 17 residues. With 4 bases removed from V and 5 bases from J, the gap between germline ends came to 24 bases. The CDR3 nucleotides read TGTGCCAGCAGCCTCGGCAGTCGGAAGAAAGGGGGGACTGAAGCTTTCTTT. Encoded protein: CASSLGSRKKGGTEAFF.

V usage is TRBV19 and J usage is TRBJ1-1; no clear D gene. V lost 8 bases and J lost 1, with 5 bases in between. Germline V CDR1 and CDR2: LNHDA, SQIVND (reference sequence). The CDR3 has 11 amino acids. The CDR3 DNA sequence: TGTGCCAGTGAGTCGAACACTGAAGCTTTCTTT. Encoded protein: CASESNTEAFF.

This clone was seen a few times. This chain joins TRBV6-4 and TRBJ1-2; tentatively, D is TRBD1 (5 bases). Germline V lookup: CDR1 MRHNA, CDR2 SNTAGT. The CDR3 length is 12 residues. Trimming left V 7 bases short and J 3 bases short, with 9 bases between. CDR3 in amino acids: CASKQADYGYTF. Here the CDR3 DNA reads TGTGCCAGCAAACAGGCCGACTATGGCTACACCTTC.

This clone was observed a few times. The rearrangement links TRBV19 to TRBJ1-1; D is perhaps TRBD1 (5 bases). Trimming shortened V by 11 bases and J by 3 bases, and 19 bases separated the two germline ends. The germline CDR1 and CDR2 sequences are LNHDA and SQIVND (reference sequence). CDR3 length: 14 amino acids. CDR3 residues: CACRRAGLDTEAFF. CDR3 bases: TGTGCCTGCCGGAGGGCAGGGCTGGACACTGAAGCTTTCTTT.

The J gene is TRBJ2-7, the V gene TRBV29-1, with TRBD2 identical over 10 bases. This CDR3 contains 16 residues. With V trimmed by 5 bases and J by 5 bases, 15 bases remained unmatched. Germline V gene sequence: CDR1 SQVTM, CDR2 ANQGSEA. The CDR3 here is CSVSGRAGGARDEQYF. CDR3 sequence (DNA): TGCAGCGTTTCCGGCCGAGCGGGAGGGGCTCGCGACGAGCAGTACTTC.

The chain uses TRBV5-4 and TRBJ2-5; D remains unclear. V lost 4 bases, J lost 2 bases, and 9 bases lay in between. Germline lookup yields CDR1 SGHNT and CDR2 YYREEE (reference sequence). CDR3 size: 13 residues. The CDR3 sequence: CASSPPGQETQYF. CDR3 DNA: TGTGCCAGCAGCCCGCCTGGACAAGAGACCCAGTACTTC.